This is a list of T cell receptor beta chains from one sample in a study of cytomegalovirus exposure and HLA in healthy donors. TCRdb keeps only in-frame clones here, not all; method: immunoSEQ multiplex PCR. The sample has about 190,000 clones, roughly 81% seen once. Material for sequencing was PBMCs. The receptors were sampled from a woman between 25 and 40 years old in good health and CMV-seropositive. Each CDR3 is given with its conserved first and last residue. Fields, in order: D gene, V gene, J gene, clone size, CDR3 DNA, CDR3 protein. The D gene is left open where the match is weak. Clone size is not always given. Where it is, it says once, few, many or a class for expanded clones.

-	TRBV6-5	TRBJ2-1	few	TGTGCCAGCAGTCCCGGGATCACTTCGGGTGCAGCCGAGTTCTTC	CASSPGITSGAAEFF
TRBD1	TRBV7-9	TRBJ1-4	-	TGTGCCAGCAGGACGGACAGGGGGTATGAAAAACTGTTTTTT	CASRTDRGYEKLFF
-	TRBV27	TRBJ2-7	-	TGTGCCAGCAGTTTATCGATTAGCGGAAGCACCTACGAGCAGTACTTC	CASSLSISGSTYEQYF
-	TRBV7-6	TRBJ2-2	few	TGTGCCAGCAGCGACAGGAACACCGGGGAGCTGTTTTTT	CASSDRNTGELFF
TRBD1	TRBV28	TRBJ2-1	-	TGTGCCAGCAGACAGGGGGCAGGCAATGAGCAGTTCTTC	CASRQGAGNEQFF
-	TRBV11-1	TRBJ2-3	-	TGTGCCAGCAGCCCCCAGGCGGGGCCCCTCCCAGATACGCAGTATTTT	CASSPQAGPLPDTQYF
-	TRBV5-1	TRBJ2-3	-	TGCGCCAGCAGCTCCTCTAGCACAGATACGCAGTATTTT	CASSSSSTDTQYF
-	TRBV28	TRBJ1-1	-	TGTGCCATATACGGGAACACTGAAGCTTTCTTT	CAIYGNTEAFF
-	TRBV7-7	TRBJ2-5	few	TGTGCTAGCAGCTTTTTCGGACTTCAAGAGACCCAGTACTTC	CASSFFGLQETQYF
-	TRBV9	TRBJ2-7	few	TGTGCCAGCAGCGTTGGACAAGCGAGCTCCTACGAGCAGTACTTC	CASSVGQASSYEQYF
-	TRBV6-6	TRBJ1-1	once	TGTGCCAGCAGGGCCTCAGCGAGCACTGAAGCTTTCTTT	CASRASASTEAFF
-	TRBV2	TRBJ1-4	-	TGTGCCAGCCGGGGGGAACGGCTGTTTTTT	CASRGERLFF
TRBD2	TRBV6-1	TRBJ2-3	-	TGTGCCAGCATGGTTCGGGAGGGATACACAGATACGCAGTATTTT	CASMVREGYTDTQYF
-	TRBV5-1	TRBJ1-4	once	TGCGCCAGCAATGGGGGCAGAAGCGGTGAAAAACTGTTTTTT	CASNGGRSGEKLFF
-	TRBV2	TRBJ2-7	-	TGTGCCAGCAGTGAAGCGCAGGCTCTTGGAGAGCAGTACTTC	CASSEAQALGEQYF
-	TRBV9	TRBJ2-7	-	TGTGCCAGCAGCGTAAAGCAAGGCGGGACGGTCTACGAGCAGTACTTC	CASSVKQGGTVYEQYF
-	TRBV5-5	TRBJ2-7	-	TGTGCCAGCAGCTCCTCGGGTAGTTTTGCCTACGAGCAGTACTTC	CASSSSGSFAYEQYF
-	TRBV27	TRBJ1-1	-	TGTGCCAGCAGTTTATCGTACAGGTCGGGGGGGAACACTGAAGCTTTCTTT	CASSLSYRSGGNTEAFF
-	TRBV5-4	TRBJ2-7	-	TGTGCCAGCAGCTTGGGGAAGGGGTACTACGAGCAGTACTTC	CASSLGKGYYEQYF
TRBD2	TRBV10-3	TRBJ2-7	-	TGTGCCAACGGGGCGGGGGGCTCCTTGGACGAGCAGTACTTC	CANGAGGSLDEQYF
TRBD2	TRBV19	TRBJ2-1	-	TGTGCCAGCTCTAGCGGGCTGTACAATGAGCAGTTCTTC	CASSSGLYNEQFF
-	TRBV5-6	TRBJ2-3	-	TGTGCCAGCAGCCACAGACAGCTAAGAGCGAGCACAGATACGCAGTATTTT	CASSHRQLRASTDTQYF
TRBD2	TRBV15	TRBJ2-7	-	TGTGCCACCAGCAGAGAGCGCCTAGCGGGAGGTTTAAGATACGAGCAGTACTTC	CATSRERLAGGLRYEQYF
-	TRBV7-2	TRBJ2-7	-	TGTGCCAGCAGCTTAGTTCACGGGATCTACGAGCAGTACTTC	CASSLVHGIYEQYF
TRBD2	TRBV19	TRBJ2-2	-	TGTGCCAGTAGTACTCTAGCGGTCTCGAACACCGGGGAGCTGTTTTTT	CASSTLAVSNTGELFF
TRBD2	TRBV11-2	TRBJ2-1	once	TGTGCCAGCACCCTTGGGACTAGCGGGGGTAACAATGAGCAGTTCTTC	CASTLGTSGGNNEQFF
TRBD2	TRBV7-6	TRBJ2-5	-	TGTGCCAGCAGCTTAGAGGCTAGCGGAGAGACCCAGTACTTC	CASSLEASGETQYF
-	TRBV27	TRBJ2-7	-	TGTGCCAGCAGTGTATCGCGCTTGAGCTCCTACGAGCAGTACTTC	CASSVSRLSSYEQYF
-	TRBV5-4	TRBJ2-3	-	TGTGCCAGCAGCGGAGAAGCGGTGGTCGCAGATACGCAGTATTTT	CASSGEAVVADTQYF
-	TRBV5-1	TRBJ2-6	once	TGCGCCAGCAGGTACACAGGGAACTCTGGGGCCAACGTCCTGACTTTC	CASRYTGNSGANVLTF
TRBD2	TRBV5-4	TRBJ2-3	-	TGTGCCAGCAGCCTAGGACTAGCGGTCACAGATACGCAGTATTTT	CASSLGLAVTDTQYF
TRBD1	TRBV15	TRBJ1-5	once	TGTGCCACCAGCAGAGATTCCGGGACAGGGGTTCTACAGCCCCAGCATTTT	CATSRDSGTGVLQPQHF
-	TRBV6-1	TRBJ1-1	-	TGTGCCAGCAACCGAAACAGGGTTGACACTGAAGCTTTCTTT	CASNRNRVDTEAFF
TRBD1	TRBV19	TRBJ1-5	-	TGTGCCAGTACAGACCGGGACAGGGCCAATCAGCCCCAGCATTTT	CASTDRDRANQPQHF
TRBD2	TRBV11-2	TRBJ2-5	-	TGTGCCAGCAGCCCAACTAGCGGGACCGGAGAGACCCAGTACTTC	CASSPTSGTGETQYF
TRBD1	TRBV6-1	TRBJ1-4	-	TGTGCCAGCAGTGACGGCTCTGGACAGGGGTCTGAAAAACTGTTTTTT	CASSDGSGQGSEKLFF
TRBD1	TRBV7-2	TRBJ2-7	-	TGTGCCAGCAGCTCGAACAGGGGAAGGGGGTCCTTCTACGAGCAGTACTTC	CASSSNRGRGSFYEQYF
-	TRBV18	TRBJ2-3	-	TGTGCCAGCTCACCACCCCTAAGCACAGATACGCAGTATTTT	CASSPPLSTDTQYF
-	TRBV4-2	TRBJ2-1	-	TGTGCCAGCAGCCCGGGGATCGGACGACCCCCCAATGAGCAGTTCTTC	CASSPGIGRPPNEQFF
-	TRBV5-1	TRBJ2-5	-	TGCGCCAGCAGCCAGGGCGGGGTACAAGAGACCCAGTACTTC	CASSQGGVQETQYF
TRBD2	TRBV14	TRBJ2-1	-	TGTGCCAGCAGCCAACGAGCCCTAGCGGCCGGGGATGAGCAGTTCTTC	CASSQRALAAGDEQFF
TRBD2	TRBV2	TRBJ2-7	once	TGTGCCAGCACCCTTAGCGGGATGGGATACGAGCAGTACTTC	CASTLSGMGYEQYF
TRBD2	TRBV14	TRBJ2-3	-	TGTGCCAGCAGCCCGACTAGCGCAAACACAGATACGCAGTATTTT	CASSPTSANTDTQYF
TRBD2	TRBV27	TRBJ2-1	-	TGTGCCAGCAGTTTATTGGCGGGAGAGGATGAGCAGTTCTTC	CASSLLAGEDEQFF
-	TRBV19	TRBJ1-1	-	TGTGCCAGTAGTATAGCTGGGGGGAATGAAGCTTTCTTT	CASSIAGGNEAFF
TRBD1	TRBV7-2	TRBJ1-5	-	TGTGCCAGCAGACAGGGGGGCGGGAGCAATCAGCCCCAGCATTTT	CASRQGGGSNQPQHF
TRBD1	TRBV6-5	TRBJ1-5	-	TGTGCCAGCATCCTCCGGGACAGGGACAATCAGCCCCAGCATTTT	CASILRDRDNQPQHF
-	TRBV2	TRBJ2-7	once	TGTGCCAGCGGCAGCGGTCCGGATGGCGGGCAGTACTTC	CASGSGPDGGQYF
-	TRBV5-4	TRBJ2-4	-	TGTGCCAGCAGCGCGCACGTAGCCAAAAACATTCAGTACTTC	CASSAHVAKNIQYF
-	TRBV28	TRBJ1-1	few	TGTGCTACAGCATCTGGGGGCGCGGGCACTGAAGCTTTCTTT	CATASGGAGTEAFF
-	TRBV4-1	TRBJ1-5	-	TGCGCCAGCAGCCAAGGAGACGGCGGTACGTGGCCCCAGCATTTT	CASSQGDGGTWPQHF
TRBD2	TRBV7-9	TRBJ2-1	-	TGTGCCAGCAGGGGCCCCACTAGCGGGCTTTACAATGAGCAGTTCTTC	CASRGPTSGLYNEQFF
-	TRBV5-1	TRBJ2-7	-	TGCGCCAGCAGCTTGGATGCACTCTCCTACGAGCAGTACTTC	CASSLDALSYEQYF
-	TRBV14	TRBJ1-2	few	TGTGCCAGCAGCCCTAGGGACATATTCCAAACTAACTATGGCTACACCTTC	CASSPRDIFQTNYGYTF
-	TRBV6-1	TRBJ2-2	-	TGTGCCAGCAGTGCCGGGGAGGCCACCGGGGAGCTGTTTTTT	CASSAGEATGELFF